What follows are 5 T cell receptor beta chains derived from one specimen sequenced in a study of blood T cell repertoires in COVID-19. Repertoires were generated with immunoSEQ multiplex PCR, while TCRdb's copy carries only in-frame clones and drops some. The data show around 76,000 clones, with under 95% seen just once and 5.8% held by the top ten. The sequenced sample consisted of peripheral blood. These receptors came from a human donor in a cohort sampled during active COVID-19.

The V gene is TRBV15, the J gene TRBJ2-3, with 7 bases lining up with TRBD1. Germline CDR1 is LNHNV and CDR2 is YYDKDF (reference sequence). The CDR3 length is 16 residues. V shed 5 bases, J shed 1 base, and the junction held 9 bases outside the gene matches. DNA for the CDR3: TGTGCCACCAGCGCATTTGGACAGGACGGCACAGATACGCAGTATTTT. Amino acid sequence: CATSAFGQDGTDTQYF.

This chain joins TRBV18 and TRBJ2-7, with 7 bases fitting TRBD1. J gave up 4 bases and V 3 bases, and 3 bases lay outside the gene matches. Per germline, CDR1 KGHSH and CDR2 LQKENI. There are 13 residues in the CDR3. The CDR3 DNA is TGTGCCAGCTCACCTGGGACAGTTTACGAGCAGTACTTC. It yields the protein CASSPGTVYEQYF.

The chain is built from TRBV1 and TRBJ2-5; the table's D call, TRBD2, was not checked against the DNA. TRBV1 is classified as a pseudogene. The CDR3 is made up of 16 amino acids. The CDR3 loop reads CTSSQDFSGGQETQYF. CDR3 bases: TGCACCAGCAGCCAAGACTTTAGCGGGGGTCAAGAGACCCAGTACTTC.

The V gene is TRBV4-2, the J gene TRBJ2-3; the match to TRBD2 covers 10 bases. This CDR3 contains 17 residues. V shed 1 base and J 1 base; nucleotides not matched to a gene: 5. CDR1 and CDR2 from the germline V gene are LGHNA and YNFKEQ. The CDR3 coding sequence is TGTGCCAGCAGCCAAGGTAGCGGGGGGACGGGCACAGATACGCAGTATTTT. The encoded protein is CASSQGSGGTGTDTQYF.

This chain uses TRBV6-6 with TRBJ1-5, with 8 bases aligning to TRBD1. The trim removed 10 bases at V and 8 bases at J, leaving 13 bases unmatched. The length of the CDR3 is 14 residues. Germline values: CDR1 MNHNY, CDR2 SVGAGI (reference sequence). In nucleotides, the CDR3 is TGTGCCACCTCAGGACAGGGAGTCGAGAAGCCCCAGCATTTT. Its translation is CATSGQGVEKPQHF.